These 22 T cell receptor beta chains share one sample of origin, sequenced in a study of shared clonotypes between healthy human individuals (dated by TCRdb to about 2020). The library relied on the immunoSEQ multiplex PCR assay. Here the immuneACCESS table is served through TCRdb, limited to in-frame sequences with V and J called. Missing clones are a known gap in these copies; in checked studies unresolved V genes cover under half, and the rest lacks a known reason. For this sample there are around 600,000 clones; roughly 98% appear just once. The ten biggest clones cover 0.25% to 0.35% of the sample. CD8 naive samples were CD45RO-negative cells positively selected for CCR7, giving a CD45RA+CCR7+ population that excluded TemRA cells. Source material: naive CD8+ T cells sorted from blood. The cell subset or site tag for this specimen amounts to: CD45RA+CCR7+. These receptors all stem from a young man in good health.

V is TRBV5-6 and J is TRBJ1-5; 7 bases are shared with TRBD1. With V trimmed by 0 bases and J by 3 bases, 3 bases remained unmatched. Germline lookup yields CDR1 SGHDT and CDR2 YYEEEE. The CDR3 is 15 residues long. The CDR3 DNA follows: TGTGCCAGCAGCTTGGAGCAGGGGGACAATCAGCCCCAGCATTTT. Residues: CASSLEQGDNQPQHF.

The chain recombines TRBV7-8 with TRBJ2-3; D not certain. Germline V lookup: CDR1 SGHVS, CDR2 FQNEAQ. V lost 2 bases, J lost 5 bases, and 11 bases lay in between. The CDR3 contains 14 residues. CDR3 region: CASSLSPPGDTQYF. The CDR3 coding sequence is TGTGCCAGCAGCTTATCCCCCCCCGGAGATACGCAGTATTTT.

This chain uses TRBV12-2 with TRBJ2-7; the D call TRBD2 from the table was never checked on the DNA. TRBV12-2 is noted as a pseudogene. The CDR3 length is 19 residues. The CDR3 DNA follows: TGTGCAAGTCCCATCGACGGACTAGCGGGAGGGCCGAATTGCTACGAGCAGTACTTC. Its protein product is CASPIDGLAGGPNCYEQYF.

The chain links TRBV14 to TRBJ2-2; no definite D call. This CDR3 has 16 residues. Trimming cost V 0 bases and J 3 bases, with 11 bases left between them. CDR1 and CDR2 (germline): SGHDN, FVKESK. The CDR3 here is CASSQDTAPYTGELFF. The CDR3, as DNA: TGTGCCAGCAGCCAAGATACCGCTCCGTACACCGGGGAGCTGTTTTTT.

As concerns this clone: In the same sample, other DNA sequences code for this CDR3. V is TRBV2 and J is TRBJ1-1; D is ambiguous. Trimming left V 8 bases short and J 0 bases short, with 4 bases between. This CDR3 region has 11 residues. Germline V gene sequence: CDR1 SNHLY, CDR2 FYNNEI. The CDR3 region is CASSLNTEAFF. As DNA, the CDR3 is TGTGCCAGCTCTTTGAACACTGAAGCTTTCTTT.

In nucleotides, the CDR3 is TGCGCCAGCAGCTCCGACGGGGGGAAATCCTCCTACAATGAGCAGTTCTTC. Translating gives CASSSDGGKSSYNEQFF. The chain uses TRBV5-1 and TRBJ2-1; 7 bases fit TRBD2. The length of the CDR3 is 17 residues. CDR1 is SGHRS, CDR2 YFSETQ, per germline. Trimming at V came to 3 bases and at J to 0 bases, leaving 9 bases not matched to a gene.

The chain combines TRBV11-2 with TRBJ1-2, with D tentatively TRBD1 (5 bases). The length of the CDR3 is 14 residues. Trimming shortened V by 2 bases and J by 3 bases, and 10 bases separated the two germline ends. Germline CDR1 SGHAT, CDR2 FQNNGV. In DNA form, the CDR3 reads TGTGCCAGCAGCTTAAAGCCGGGGCACTATGGCTACACCTTC. It encodes CASSLKPGHYGYTF.

A single count supports this clone. CDR3 loop: CASSLTVVSYNEQFF. The DNA for the CDR3 is TGTGCCAGCAGTTTAACGGTCGTATCCTACAATGAGCAGTTCTTC. The chain is built from TRBV27 and TRBJ2-1; D unresolved. The CDR3 is 15 residues long. CDR1 is MNHEY and CDR2 is SMNVEV in the germline V gene (reference sequence). V was cut by 2 bases and J by 1 base, with 9 bases left in between.

The V gene is TRBV10-1, the J gene TRBJ1-5, with D unclear. The CDR3 length is 13 residues. Trimming pared 9 bases from V and 4 bases from J, leaving 13 bases between. Germline V CDR1 and CDR2: WNHNN, SYGVQD (reference sequence). DNA for the CDR3: TGCGCCAGGTGCGGACGGTCGAATCAGCCCCAGCATTTT. Its protein is CARCGRSNQPQHF.

The gene calls are TRBV7-6 and TRBJ2-1; 7 nucleotides line up with TRBD1. Germline CDR1 SGHVS, CDR2 FNYEAQ. The trim removed 5 bases at V and 8 bases at J, leaving 12 bases unmatched. CDR3 length: 15 amino acids. CDR3 DNA: TGTGCCAGCAGCGGCTTAGGGGGCAGGGACCATGAGCAGTTCTTC. Its translation: CASSGLGGRDHEQFF. The entire variable domain, with the rest obtained from reference TRBV7-6 and TRBJ2-1, is as follows: GAGVSQSPRYKVTKRGQDVALRCDPISGHVSLYWYRQALGQGPEFLTYFNYEAQQDKSGLPNDRFSAERPEGSISTLTIQRTEQRDSAMYRCASSGLGGRDHEQFFGPGTRLTVL.

The rearrangement links TRBV14 to TRBJ2-3, with 9 bases lining up with TRBD2. V lost 1 base to trimming and J lost 0 bases; unmatched junction nucleotides: 5. The CDR3 is made up of 17 amino acids. Germline assignment: CDR1 SGHDN and CDR2 FVKESK. CDR3 sequence: CASSQGVAGVSTDTQYF. CDR3 in DNA: TGTGCCAGCAGCCAAGGGGTAGCGGGAGTAAGCACAGATACGCAGTATTTT.

This rearrangement joins TRBV27 to TRBJ2-1; D is possibly TRBD1 (6 bases). This CDR3 region has 12 residues. V gave up 5 bases and J gave up 7 bases, with 9 bases separating them. CDR1 is MNHEY, CDR2 SMNVEV, per germline (reference sequence). CDR3 protein: CASSPQGNEQFF. The CDR3 DNA sequence: TGTGCCAGCAGTCCTCAGGGGAATGAGCAGTTCTTC.

The V call is TRBV27, the J call TRBJ1-2; D is unclear. With 0 bases removed from V and 4 bases from J, the gap between germline ends came to 6 bases. The CDR3 has 13 residues. Germline loops: CDR1 MNHEY, CDR2 SMNVEV (reference sequence). CDR3 coding DNA: TGTGCCAGCAGTTTATCGATCAGCTATGGCTACACCTTC. Amino acids: CASSLSISYGYTF.

The gene calls are TRBV4-3 and TRBJ2-7; D assignment may be TRBD1 or TRBD2 (5 bases each). The CDR3 covers 15 residues. Germline V gene sequence: CDR1 LGHNA, CDR2 YSLEER. V lost 0 bases and J 5 bases, leaving 14 bases between the germline ends. CDR3: CASSQDLQGSDEQYF. The CDR3, as DNA: TGCGCCAGCAGCCAAGATTTGCAGGGTAGCGACGAGCAGTACTTC.

The V gene is TRBV4-3, the J gene TRBJ1-2; 8 nucleotides align to TRBD1. CDR1 LGHNA and CDR2 YSLEER come from the germline V gene. CDR3 length equals 15 residues. J gave up 3 bases and V 0 bases, and 3 bases lay outside the gene matches. The CDR3 loop reads CASSQDRTGYYGYTF. The CDR3 nucleotides read TGCGCCAGCAGCCAAGATCGGACAGGGTACTATGGCTACACCTTC.

The rearrangement links TRBV29-1 to TRBJ2-7; D unresolved. The CDR3 length is 13 residues. Germline V lookup: CDR1 SQVTM, CDR2 ANQGSEA. Trimming removed 6 bases from V and 0 bases from J, with 12 bases in between. This chain's CDR3 is CSVLFWDSYEQYF. DNA for the CDR3: TGCAGCGTCTTATTCTGGGACTCCTACGAGCAGTACTTC.

The chain uses TRBV7-8 and TRBJ1-1; TRBD1 agrees at 9 bases. Germline V gene data show CDR1 as SGHVS and CDR2 as FQNEAQ. After removal of 2 bases from V and 7 bases from J, the junction contained 14 bases not matched to a gene. The CDR3 is 17 residues long. CDR3 nucleotides: TGTGCCAGCAGCTTATCCCCGGGACAGGGTGATAGGATTGAAGCTTTCTTT. Protein: CASSLSPGQGDRIEAFF.

This clone was recorded once. V gene TRBV4-3 combines with J gene TRBJ2-3, with TRBD2 matching 8 bases. The V and J ends lost 0 bases and 2 bases, in that order; junction bases with no gene match: 10. The CDR3 loop spans 18 amino acids. CDR1 and CDR2 (germline): LGHNA, YSLEER. The CDR3: CASSQDLSSGSLTDTQYF. CDR3 bases: TGCGCCAGCAGCCAAGATTTATCCAGCGGGAGCCTCACAGATACGCAGTATTTT.

J is TRBJ2-1 and V is TRBV6-5; D might be TRBD1 (5 bases). The germline V and J ends were trimmed by 6 bases and 0 bases, with 6 bases remaining between them. The germline V gene has CDR1 MNHEY and CDR2 SVGAGI. This CDR3 is 13 amino acids long. The CDR3 is CASSDSSYNEQFF. The CDR3 region has the DNA TGTGCCAGCAGCGACAGCTCCTACAATGAGCAGTTCTTC.

This chain uses TRBV19 with TRBJ2-2, with D tentatively TRBD1 (5 bases). Germline loops: CDR1 LNHDA, CDR2 SQIVND (reference sequence). Trimming cost V 5 bases and J 7 bases, with 14 bases left between them. This CDR3 is 14 amino acids long. CDR3 sequence reads: CASSADTLGGELFF. CDR3 nucleotides: TGTGCCAGTAGTGCGGACACCCTAGGCGGGGAGCTGTTTTTT.

This sequence joins TRBV7-8 and TRBJ2-1, with 13 bases fitting TRBD2. Looked up from germline, CDR1 is SGHVS and CDR2 is FQNEAQ. The CDR3 consists of 18 residues. V shed 1 base and J 9 bases; nucleotides not matched to a gene: 12. CDR3 coding DNA: TGTGCCAGCAGCTTAGATGTATTCGGGACTAGCGGGAAAGGTGAGCAGTTCTTC. Translation gives CASSLDVFGTSGKGEQFF.

This chain uses TRBV14 with TRBJ2-7; no clear D. The V end was cut by 3 bases, the J end by 2 bases, with 14 bases between. Germline V gives CDR1 SGHDN, CDR2 FVKESK. The CDR3 sequence is 15 residues long. Here the CDR3 DNA reads TGTGCCAGCAGCCAGAGGTCAGCACCGACCTACGAGCAGTACTTC. Residues: CASSQRSAPTYEQYF.